This is a list of T cell receptor beta chains from one sample in a study of cytomegalovirus exposure and HLA in healthy donors. Measured with immunoSEQ multiplex PCR; TCRdb has only the in-frame clones, and not every one. Of over 50,000 clones in the sample, about 96% were seen once. The sequenced sample consisted of PBMCs. These receptors were obtained from a young woman in good health and CMV-seronegative. CDR3s include the opening cysteine and the closing phenylalanine or tryptophan. Each record gives: V gene, D gene, clone size, J gene, CDR3 DNA, CDR3 protein. D genes are given only for firm matches. Clone size is stated in some rows and not others, as once, few, many or a class when expanded.

>TRBV5-1|TRBD2|.|TRBJ2-1
TGCGCCAGCAGCCCGACTAGCGGGAGCTCCTACAATGAGCAGTTCTTC
CASSPTSGSSYNEQFF
>TRBV7-8|.|.|TRBJ2-7
TGTGCCAGCAGCCCCCCCGGGTTCCACGAGCAGTACTTC
CASSPPGFHEQYF
>TRBV28|.|.|TRBJ1-1
TGTGCCAGCAGCCCCCATCGGTTGAACACTGAAGCTTTCTTT
CASSPHRLNTEAFF
>TRBV29-1|.|.|TRBJ2-1
TGCAGCGTTGAGGGGGACACCAGCTCCTACAATGAGCAGTTCTTC
CSVEGDTSSYNEQFF
>TRBV28|.|.|TRBJ1-3
TGTGCCAGCAGGCGTCCCCCTGGAAACACCATATATTTT
CASRRPPGNTIYF
>TRBV18|.|.|TRBJ2-7
TGTGCCAGCTCTGCGGGGCGGGAGCAGTACTTC
CASSAGREQYF
>TRBV4-3|TRBD2|.|TRBJ2-1
TGCGCCAGCAGCCACTATAGCGGGGGTGATGAGCAGTTCTTC
CASSHYSGGDEQFF
>TRBV28|.|.|TRBJ1-2
TGTGCCAGCAGTTTGGGGGCAGCCCCGTCGTACGCCTATGGCTACACCTTC
CASSLGAAPSYAYGYTF
>TRBV28|.|.|TRBJ1-2
TGTGCCAGCAGCGAAACGGGTGCTTCTTATGGCTACACCTTC
CASSETGASYGYTF
>TRBV27|.|.|TRBJ1-2
TGTGCCAGCAGTTTAGGGGCAGGGGCTAACTATGGCTACACCTTC
CASSLGAGANYGYTF
>TRBV19|.|.|TRBJ2-3
TGTGCCAGTAGGATCGGCTTAGCAGACCCTAGCACAGATACGCAGTATTTT
CASRIGLADPSTDTQYF
>TRBV6-5|.|.|TRBJ2-7
TGTGCCAGCAGTTATACAGGTGAAACTTCCTACGAGCAGTACTTC
CASSYTGETSYEQYF
>TRBV9|TRBD1|.|TRBJ1-1
TGTGCCAGCAGCGTAGCTGGGCGACAGGGGGAGGCTTTCTTT
CASSVAGRQGEAFF
>TRBV6-4|TRBD1|.|TRBJ2-7
TGTGCCAGCAGTGTCCACTCCGCCCGACCGGGACAGGTCTACGAGCAGTACTTC
CASSVHSARPGQVYEQYF
>TRBV12-5|.|.|TRBJ1-1
TGTGCTAGTGGTACCGCCAGGGGAGCTTTCTTT
CASGTARGAFF
>TRBV9|TRBD1|.|TRBJ1-5
TGTGCCAGCAGCGTAGCACAGGGGCCGAGGTCCCAAGGGCCCCAGCATTTT
CASSVAQGPRSQGPQHF
>TRBV28|.|.|TRBJ2-4
TGTGCCAGCAGTTTTGGGGGGGCCGGGAACATTCAGTACTTC
CASSFGGAGNIQYF
>TRBV5-3|TRBD2|.|TRBJ2-3
TGTGCCAGAAGCTTAGGGGTCGGAACTAGCGGGAACCGCACAGATACGCAGTATTTT
CARSLGVGTSGNRTDTQYF
>TRBV2|.|.|TRBJ1-5
TGTGCCAGCAGCGAGAGGGACAAGGTAATCTGGCCCCAGCATTTT
CASSERDKVIWPQHF
>TRBV7-3|TRBD1|.|TRBJ2-2
TGTGCCAGCAGCCTACAGGGGTCGGACACCGGGGAGCTGTTTTTT
CASSLQGSDTGELFF
>TRBV5-6|.|.|TRBJ1-2
TGTGCCAGCAGCCGGGGGGGGGATGGCTACACCTTC
CASSRGGDGYTF
>TRBV7-9|.|.|TRBJ2-7
TGTGCCAGCAGCGATTTAACCGGGAGTCCGGTTCACGAGCAGTACTTC
CASSDLTGSPVHEQYF
>TRBV4-1|TRBD1|.|TRBJ1-5
TGCGCCAGCAGCCGGGACAGCTATAGCAATCAGCCCCAGCATTTT
CASSRDSYSNQPQHF
>TRBV14|.|once|TRBJ2-7
TGTGCCAGCAGCCACAACCGGGACACGCCCTACGAGCAGTACTTC
CASSHNRDTPYEQYF
>TRBV4-2|.|.|TRBJ2-3
TGTGCCAGCAGCCAAGTTCAGGATATGTCCACAGATACGCAGTATTTT
CASSQVQDMSTDTQYF
>TRBV18|.|.|TRBJ2-3
TGTGCCAGCTCACCGCCGGGAGCTCGCACAGATACGCAGTATTTT
CASSPPGARTDTQYF
>TRBV7-8|TRBD1|.|TRBJ1-5
TGTGCCAGCAGCGGGGGGGGCAGGGGGCCTTTTCAGCCCCAGCATTTT
CASSGGGRGPFQPQHF
>TRBV4-1|TRBD2|.|TRBJ2-5
TGCGCCAGCAGCCACCCCGGGGGGGGGAACCAAGAGACCCAGTACTTC
CASSHPGGGNQETQYF
>TRBV7-2|TRBD1|.|TRBJ2-7
TGTGCCAGCAGCCAAGACAGGGACTACGAGCAGTACTTC
CASSQDRDYEQYF
>TRBV13|TRBD1|.|TRBJ1-4
TGTGCCAGCAGCCAGAGACAGGGGGCTAATGAAAAACTGTTTTTT
CASSQRQGANEKLFF
>TRBV7-6|TRBD2|.|TRBJ2-2
TGTGGCAGCAGCTCCATGGTAGCGGGAGTCAACACCGGGGAGCTGTTTTTT
CGSSSMVAGVNTGELFF
>TRBV2|.|.|TRBJ2-7
TGTGCCAGTCAGGGAATAGGCTACGAGCAGTACTTC
CASQGIGYEQYF
>TRBV5-1|TRBD1|.|TRBJ2-7
TGCGCCAGCAGCAAAGGACAGGGTGTTTACGAGCAGTACTTC
CASSKGQGVYEQYF
>TRBV29-1|.|.|TRBJ2-5
TGCAGCGTTGAAATAGGAGCATCAGAGACCCAGTACTTC
CSVEIGASETQYF
>TRBV25-1|.|.|TRBJ1-5
TGTGCCAGCAGGAAGGACAGCAGCAATCAGCCCCAGCATTTT
CASRKDSSNQPQHF
>TRBV27|.|.|TRBJ1-1
TGTGCCAGCAGTTTCTTAGCTTTCTTT
CASSFLAFF